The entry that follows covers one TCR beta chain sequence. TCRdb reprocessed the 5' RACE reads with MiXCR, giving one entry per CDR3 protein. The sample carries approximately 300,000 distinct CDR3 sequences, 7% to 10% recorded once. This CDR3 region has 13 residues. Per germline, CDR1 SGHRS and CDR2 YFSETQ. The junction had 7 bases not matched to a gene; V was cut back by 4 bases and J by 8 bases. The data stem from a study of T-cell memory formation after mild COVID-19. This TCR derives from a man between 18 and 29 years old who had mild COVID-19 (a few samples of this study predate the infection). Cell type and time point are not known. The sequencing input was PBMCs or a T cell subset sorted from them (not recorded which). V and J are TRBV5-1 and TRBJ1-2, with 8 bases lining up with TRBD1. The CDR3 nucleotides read TGCGCCAGCAGCATCTGGACAGGGAACGGCTACACCTTC. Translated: CASSIWTGNGYTF.